Below, one TCR beta chain is given with its context. Its specificity is unknown. J gave up 6 bases and V 1 base, and 2 bases lay outside the gene matches. The CDR3 sequence is 16 residues long. Germline V CDR1 and CDR2: SEHNR, FQNEAQ (reference sequence). Here immunoSEQ multiplex PCR was the method, and the copy in TCRdb shows in-frame clones only, minus some. In the table there are tens of thousands of clones, 81% of which are singletons. This sample is part of a study of PD-1 blockade in classical Hodgkin lymphoma. Notes on the study in general: Reports described newly diagnosed patients as having lower baseline TCR diversity than healthy donors.

In every patient, relapse followed autologous stem cell transplantation, while exposure to brentuximab vedotin differed. The chain is built from TRBV7-9 and TRBJ2-1, with 14 bases aligning to TRBD2. The source is a human donor with classical Hodgkin lymphoma. The source was peripheral blood mononuclear cells (PBMCs), collected at baseline. The CDR3 DNA follows: TGTGCCAGCAGCTTAGGTGGGACTAGCGGGAGCAATGAGCAGTTCTTC. This gives the protein CASSLGGTSGSNEQFF.